A selection of T cell receptor beta chains follows, all from one sample in a study of T cell clonotyping in hematopoietic cell transplantation. Some clones are missing from TCRdb's copy, which holds only in-frame ones; the method was immunoSEQ multiplex PCR. The table has 10,000 to 14,000 clones, approximately 89% seen once. The source was PBMCs, collected 100 days after allogeneic stem cell transplant. Source of these receptors: a female patient between 55 and 75 years old who had an allogeneic stem cell transplant from an unrelated donor, so the T cells may come from the graft donor. Some clones in this sample may be carry-over from other donors' samples. Both conserved end residues are part of each CDR3. A D gene is named only where the DNA matches it firmly. Rows may omit the clone size; those that give it use once, few, many or a size class.

TRBV6-1,-,TRBJ2-7,14,-,CASSISTRGYEQYF,TGTGCCAGCAGTATATCGACTAGAGGCTACGAGCAGTACTTC
TRBV7-2,-,TRBJ1-3,17,TRBD1,CASSPRTGSYSGNTIYF,TGTGCCAGCAGCCCCCGGACAGGGAGCTACTCTGGAAACACCATATATTTT
TRBV27,-,TRBJ2-7,13,TRBD1,CASSADRGHEQYF,TGTGCCAGCAGTGCGGACAGGGGACACGAGCAGTACTTC
TRBV7-2,-,TRBJ2-1,13,-,CASSFYYYNEQFF,TGTGCCAGCAGCTTTTATTACTACAATGAGCAGTTCTTC
TRBV5-4,-,TRBJ1-1,14,TRBD1,CASRNPTGATEAFF,TGTGCCAGCAGAAATCCTACAGGGGCCACTGAAGCTTTCTTT
TRBV9,-,TRBJ1-2,14,TRBD1,CASRGQGANYGYTF,TGTGCCAGCAGGGGACAGGGGGCGAACTATGGCTACACCTTC
TRBV5-5,-,TRBJ1-1,17,-,CASSFSLLGAQNTEAFF,TGTGCCAGCAGCTTTTCCTTACTAGGGGCCCAGAACACTGAAGCTTTCTTT
TRBV21-1,-,TRBJ2-5,17,-,CASSKAGTSGRAETQYF,TGTGCCAGCAGCAAAGCGGGGACTAGCGGGAGGGCCGAGACCCAGTACTTC
TRBV9,-,TRBJ2-7,14,-,CASSVQYRGGQQYF,TGTGCCAGCAGCGTCCAGTACAGGGGGGGACAGCAGTACTTC
TRBV9,-,TRBJ1-2,14,TRBD1,CASSTGTVLYGYTF,TGTGCCAGCAGTACCGGGACAGTCCTCTATGGCTACACCTTC
TRBV9,once,TRBJ2-1,14,TRBD1,CASSAGTGYNEQFF,TGTGCCAGCAGTGCTGGGACAGGGTACAATGAGCAGTTCTTC
TRBV19,-,TRBJ2-2,14,-,CASSILGRSGELFF,TGTGCCAGTAGTATCCTGGGGCGATCCGGGGAGCTGTTTTTT
TRBV6-1,-,TRBJ2-1,15,TRBD1,CASSEPGQGTNEQFF,TGTGCCAGCAGTGAACCGGGACAGGGGACCAATGAGCAGTTCTTC
TRBV7-9,-,TRBJ1-2,14,TRBD1,CASSQPGQNYGYTF,TGTGCCAGCAGCCAACCGGGACAGAACTATGGCTACACCTTC
TRBV19,-,TRBJ2-7,12,-,CASSLDVGEQYF,TGTGCCAGTAGTCTGGATGTGGGCGAGCAGTACTTC
TRBV28,-,TRBJ2-7,14,TRBD1,CASSIRQGAGEQYF,TGTGCCAGCAGTATCCGACAGGGGGCGGGCGAGCAGTACTTC
TRBV28,-,TRBJ2-7,12,TRBD1,CASSLRTGEQYF,TGTGCCAGCAGTTTAAGGACAGGCGAGCAGTACTTC
TRBV29-1,-,TRBJ1-1,11,-,CSVDVDVGAFF,TGCAGCGTTGATGTGGACGTCGGAGCTTTCTTT
TRBV28,-,TRBJ2-1,18,-,CASRMGPRAEWVVDEQFF,TGTGCCAGCAGAATGGGTCCTCGAGCGGAGTGGGTAGTGGATGAGCAGTTCTTC
TRBV27,-,TRBJ1-5,15,-,CASRQGLSWNQPQHF,TGTGCCAGCAGACAGGGACTCTCCTGGAATCAGCCCCAGCATTTT
TRBV9,-,TRBJ2-1,18,TRBD2,CASSVTSGRNYGYNEQFF,TGTGCCAGCAGCGTAACCAGCGGGAGGAATTATGGCTACAATGAGCAGTTCTTC
TRBV6-5,-,TRBJ2-7,16,-,CASSSSSLVGTWEQYF,TGTGCCAGCAGTTCCTCGAGTTTAGTCGGGACCTGGGAGCAGTACTTC
TRBV5-1,-,TRBJ2-2,15,-,CASSLPTGNTGELFF,TGCGCCAGCAGCTTACCGACAGGGAACACCGGGGAGCTGTTTTTT
TRBV7-8,-,TRBJ2-7,15,TRBD1,CASSSGTGKVYEQYF,TGTGCCAGCAGCTCCGGGACAGGGAAAGTCTACGAGCAGTACTTC
TRBV10-3,-,TRBJ2-7,16,-,CAISEQTGFSSYEQYF,TGTGCCATCAGTGAGCAAACAGGGTTTAGTAGCTACGAGCAGTACTTC
TRBV7-2,-,TRBJ1-4,17,-,CASSLRQVTGTNEKLFF,TGTGCCAGCAGCTTACGGCAGGTTACTGGAACTAATGAAAAACTGTTTTTT
TRBV19,-,TRBJ2-1,13,-,CASSILFYNEQFF,TGTGCCAGTAGTATCTTATTCTACAATGAGCAGTTCTTC
TRBV6-5,-,TRBJ2-3,15,TRBD2,CASSYTRRGRDTQYF,TGTGCCAGCAGTTACACGCGGCGGGGGAGGGATACGCAGTATTTT
TRBV7-9,once,TRBJ1-2,14,-,CASSFRAGNYGYTF,TGTGCCAGCAGCTTTAGAGCAGGGAACTATGGCTACACCTTC
TRBV5-5,-,TRBJ1-1,11,-,CASNSNTEAFF,TGTGCCAGCAACTCAAACACTGAAGCTTTCTTT
TRBV11-2,-,TRBJ2-7,16,-,CASSLGRGSRQKEQYF,TGTGCCAGCAGCCTCGGCCGTGGCAGTCGTCAAAAGGAGCAGTACTTC
TRBV7-3,-,TRBJ2-2,14,-,CASSLRNVGGELFF,TGTGCCAGCAGCCTAAGAAATGTGGGCGGGGAGCTGTTTTTT
TRBV19,-,TRBJ1-2,14,-,CASSSPGQRYGYTF,TGTGCCAGTAGTTCCCCGGGACAACGGTATGGCTACACCTTC
TRBV19,-,TRBJ1-2,12,-,CASSSQWGGYTF,TGTGCCAGTAGTTCCCAGTGGGGTGGCTACACCTTC
TRBV7-9,-,TRBJ2-5,14,-,CASSLVVGEETQYF,TGTGCCAGCAGCTTAGTAGTCGGAGAAGAGACCCAGTACTTC
TRBV4-1,once,TRBJ1-3,15,-,CASSPRRVSGNTIYF,TGCGCCAGCAGCCCGCGCAGGGTCTCGGGAAACACCATATATTTT
TRBV4-3,-,TRBJ1-5,15,TRBD1,CASSQGTGGFQPQHF,TGCGCCAGCAGCCAGGGGACAGGGGGATTTCAGCCCCAGCATTTT
TRBV5-1,-,TRBJ2-3,15,TRBD2,CASSSPGLGTDTQYF,TGCGCCAGCAGCTCTCCGGGACTAGGGACAGATACGCAGTATTTT
TRBV5-6,-,TRBJ1-5,13,TRBD1,CASSADRAQPQHF,TGTGCCAGTTCCGCGGACAGGGCTCAGCCCCAGCATTTT
TRBV5-4,-,TRBJ2-5,16,-,CASSSGSGPHQETQYF,TGTGCCAGCAGCTCAGGATCAGGGCCCCATCAAGAGACCCAGTACTTC
TRBV18,-,TRBJ2-7,14,-,CASSPEQNAVEQYF,TGTGCCAGCTCACCGGAGCAGAATGCTGTCGAGCAGTACTTC
TRBV6-5,-,TRBJ2-7,14,TRBD1,CASSYSRQGVEQYF,TGTGCCAGCAGTTACTCCAGACAGGGCGTCGAGCAGTACTTC
TRBV29-1,few,TRBJ2-1,13,TRBD2,CSVERGLRNEQFF,TGCAGCGTGGAGCGGGGACTACGCAATGAGCAGTTCTTC
TRBV28,-,TRBJ2-4,13,-,CASSLLAKNIQYF,TGTGCCAGCAGTTTACTAGCCAAAAACATTCAGTACTTC
TRBV7-9,-,TRBJ2-3,10,-,CASSADTQYF,TGTGCCAGCAGCGCAGATACGCAGTATTTT
TRBV18,-,TRBJ2-7,13,-,CASSRQAPYEQYF,TGTGCCAGCTCACGACAGGCGCCCTACGAGCAGTACTTC
TRBV10-3,-,TRBJ2-7,13,-,CAISEGDLYEQYF,TGTGCCATCAGTGAGGGGGACCTCTACGAGCAGTACTTC
TRBV6-6,-,TRBJ1-2,14,TRBD1,CASSSRGQGHGYTF,TGTGCCAGCAGTTCCCGAGGACAGGGCCATGGCTACACCTTC
TRBV28,once,TRBJ2-5,18,-,CASSSFRDPQSPQETQYF,TGTGCCAGCAGTTCGTTCCGGGACCCACAGTCCCCCCAAGAGACCCAGTACTTC
TRBV7-9,-,TRBJ2-7,15,TRBD2,CASSLRSGATYEQYF,TGTGCCAGCAGCTTAAGGAGCGGGGCGACCTACGAGCAGTACTTC
TRBV5-6,-,TRBJ2-1,14,TRBD1,CASSRDRLYNEQFF,TGTGCCAGCAGCCGGGACAGGCTGTACAATGAGCAGTTCTTC